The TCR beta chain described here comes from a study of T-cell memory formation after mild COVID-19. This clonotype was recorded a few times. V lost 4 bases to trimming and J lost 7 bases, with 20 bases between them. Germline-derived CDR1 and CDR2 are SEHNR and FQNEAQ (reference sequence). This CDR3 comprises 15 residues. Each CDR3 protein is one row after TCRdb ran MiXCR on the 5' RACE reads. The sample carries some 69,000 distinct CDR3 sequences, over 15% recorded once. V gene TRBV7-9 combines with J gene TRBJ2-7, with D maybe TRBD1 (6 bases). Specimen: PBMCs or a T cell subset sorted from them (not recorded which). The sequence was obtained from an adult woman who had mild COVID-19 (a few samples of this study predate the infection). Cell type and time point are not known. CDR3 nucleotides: TGTGCCAGCAGCTCCCCGGGACACTCACAGGGAGAGCAGTACTTC. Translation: CASSSPGHSQGEQYF.